This is a list of T cell receptor beta chains from one sample in a study of CD8+CD57+ T cells in acquired aplastic anemia. TCRdb itself ran the reads through MiXCR, one entry per CDR3 protein. The sample contains 200,000 or so distinct CDR3 sequences, under 70% of which appear only once. Material: sorted CD4+, CD8+, or CD8+CD57+ T cells (not recorded which) from PBMCs. Receptor source: a human donor with severe aplastic anemia or a healthy control (not recorded which). CDR3s include the opening cysteine and the closing phenylalanine or tryptophan. A D gene is named only where the DNA matches it firmly. Clone size is not always given. Where it is, it says once, few, many or a class for expanded clones.

clone size	V gene	CDR3 length	J gene	D gene	CDR3 DNA	CDR3 protein
-	TRBV20-1	15	TRBJ1-6	-	TGCAGTGCGGTAGTACAGAGCTCCTATAATTCACCCCTCCACTTT	CSAVVQSSYNSPLHF
-	TRBV2	11	TRBJ2-7	-	TGTGCCAGCAGGGAGAACTACGAGCAGTACTTC	CASRENYEQYF
few	TRBV2	13	TRBJ1-1	-	TGTGCCAGCAGAGGCAGTGTGAACACTGAAGCTTTCTTT	CASRGSVNTEAFF
-	TRBV2	12	TRBJ2-7	-	TGTGCCAGCAAAGACAGTTACTCCGAGCAGTACTTC	CASKDSYSEQYF
few	TRBV9	13	TRBJ2-7	-	TGTGCCAGCAGCGACTCCCCTGGATACGAGCAGTACTTC	CASSDSPGYEQYF
-	TRBV7-6	13	TRBJ1-5	-	TGTGCCAGCAGCCACCGGGACTCTTCGCCCCAGCATTTT	CASSHRDSSPQHF
-	TRBV7-4	13	TRBJ1-5	-	TGTGCCAGCAGCTTCCGGGACAATCAGCCACAGCATTTT	CASSFRDNQPQHF
few	TRBV10-3	15	TRBJ2-2	TRBD1	TGTGCCATCAGTCCCGACAGGGCGCAGACCGGGGAGCTGTTTTTT	CAISPDRAQTGELFF
-	TRBV25-1	16	TRBJ2-3	TRBD1	TGTGCCAGCAGTGTATCCCTGGGACAGGCCGCAGATACGCAGTATTTT	CASSVSLGQAADTQYF
-	TRBV24-1	15	TRBJ2-3	-	TGTGCCACCAGTGGGGCGGACTTTGGCACAGATACGCAGTATTTT	CATSGADFGTDTQYF
-	TRBV10-3	12	TRBJ1-1	-	TGTGCCATCAGTGCTTCGAACACTGAAGCTTTCTTT	CAISASNTEAFF
-	TRBV7-9	16	TRBJ2-6	-	TGTGCCAGCAGCTTCGCTATGAGCTCTGGGGCCAACGTCCTGACTTTC	CASSFAMSSGANVLTF
-	TRBV10-3	14	TRBJ2-1	TRBD1	TGTGCCATCCGGACAGGGGTGACTTACAATGAGCAGTTCTTC	CAIRTGVTYNEQFF
-	TRBV7-3	14	TRBJ2-7	TRBD2	TGTGCCAGCAGCCACGGGAGGGGCTTGGGCGAGCAGTACTTC	CASSHGRGLGEQYF
-	TRBV7-9	16	TRBJ1-6	-	TGTGCCAGCAGCTATTGGGATATACGGGATAATTCACCCCTCCACTTT	CASSYWDIRDNSPLHF
few	TRBV7-9	13	TRBJ1-1	TRBD1	TGTGCCAGCAGACAGGGGGCGAACACTGAAGCTTTCTTT	CASRQGANTEAFF
-	TRBV29-1	13	TRBJ1-1	TRBD1	TGCAGCGTTAACAGGGGCGGGAACACTGAAGCTTTCTTT	CSVNRGGNTEAFF
-	TRBV20-1	18	TRBJ1-2	-	TGCAGTGCTTCTCGTCGCGGGACTAGCGGGGGACTGAACTATGGCTACACCTTC	CSASRRGTSGGLNYGYTF
many	TRBV27	14	TRBJ2-7	TRBD1	TGTGCCAGCAGCTTCGGGACAGGGGCATACGAGCAGTACTTC	CASSFGTGAYEQYF
-	TRBV12-3/TRBV12-4	13	TRBJ2-7	TRBD1	TGTGCCAGCAGTTTGACAGGGGGAGGCGAGCAGTACTTC	CASSLTGGGEQYF
-	TRBV5-1	14	TRBJ1-1	-	TGCGCCAGCAGCTTGTCAGGAACGAACACTGAAGCTTTCTTT	CASSLSGTNTEAFF
-	TRBV7-3	15	TRBJ1-1	-	TGTGCCAGCAGCTTAACAGGGGTTCTGAACACTGAAGCTTTCTTT	CASSLTGVLNTEAFF
many	TRBV20-1	15	TRBJ2-7	-	TGCAGTGCTAGAGAGGGGGACACTCGCTCCTACGAGCAGTACTTC	CSAREGDTRSYEQYF
many	TRBV9	16	TRBJ1-3	-	TGTGCCAGCAGCGCCAGCCTCGGGGGGGAGAGAAACACCATATATTTT	CASSASLGGERNTIYF